A selection of T cell receptor beta chains follows, all from one sample in a study of shared clonotypes between healthy human individuals. Libraries were prepared by immunoSEQ multiplex PCR; TCRdb keeps only in-frame clonotypes and omits some of them. The profile shows 600,000 or so clones, roughly 96% of them singletons. Source material: naive CD8+ T cells sorted from blood. The origin of the receptors is a woman between 25 and 40 years old in good health. CDR3s include the opening cysteine and the closing phenylalanine or tryptophan. D genes are given only for firm matches. The listing skips clone size in some rows; elsewhere it reads once, few, many or a size class.

>13|.|TRBJ2-7|few|TRBV6-5
CASSYGTSYEQYF
TGTGCCAGCAGTTACGGGACAAGCTACGAGCAGTACTTC
>18|TRBD2|TRBJ2-7|.|TRBV11-3
CASSPSPGSGRGSYEQYF
TGTGCCAGCAGCCCTAGCCCAGGAAGCGGGAGAGGCTCCTACGAGCAGTACTTC
>13|TRBD2|TRBJ2-7|.|TRBV27
CASSTSGSYEQYF
TGTGCCAGCAGTACCAGCGGGAGCTACGAGCAGTACTTC
>15|.|TRBJ2-1|.|TRBV7-9
CASSLKSGPYNEQFF
TGTGCCAGCAGCTTAAAAAGCGGTCCCTACAATGAGCAGTTCTTC
>14|.|TRBJ2-7|.|TRBV7-9
CASSGGDSPYEQYF
TGTGCCAGCAGCGGAGGGGACAGTCCCTACGAGCAGTACTTC
>18|TRBD2|TRBJ2-1|.|TRBV27
CASSYLGTTVPSYNEQFF
TGTGCCAGCAGTTACCTGGGGACTACCGTCCCCTCCTACAATGAGCAGTTCTTC
>17|TRBD2|TRBJ2-1|.|TRBV28
CASSLGFVAGAGNEQFF
TGTGCCAGCAGTTTAGGTTTTGTCGCGGGAGCTGGAAATGAGCAGTTCTTC
>13|.|TRBJ2-7|.|TRBV7-9
CASSLRNTYEQYF
TGTGCCAGCAGCTTAAGAAACACCTACGAGCAGTACTTC
>14|TRBD1|TRBJ2-2|.|TRBV27
CASTRQGFWGELFF
TGTGCCAGCACCCGACAGGGGTTTTGGGGGGAGCTGTTTTTT
>13|.|TRBJ1-2|.|TRBV6-1
CASSERLNYGYTF
TGTGCCAGCTCAGAGAGGCTTAACTATGGCTACACCTTC
>16|.|TRBJ1-1|.|TRBV11-2
CASSPPGPTKNTEAFF
TGTGCCAGCAGCCCCCCCGGCCCAACCAAGAACACTGAAGCTTTCTTT
>15|.|TRBJ2-2|.|TRBV19
CASSSLGRGAGELFF
TGTGCCAGTAGCTCGTTGGGCAGGGGGGCCGGGGAGCTGTTTTTT
>16|.|TRBJ2-3|.|TRBV29-1
CSAPSPGTSHGDTQYF
TGCAGCGCGCCATCCCCCGGGACATCCCATGGGGATACGCAGTATTTT
>14|TRBD2|TRBJ2-7|.|TRBV5-8
CASSLYGGGYEQYF
TGTGCCAGCAGCTTGTATGGCGGGGGGTACGAGCAGTACTTC
>14|.|TRBJ2-3|.|TRBV11-3
CASSQEHLTDTQYF
TGTGCCAGCAGCCAAGAGCATCTCACAGATACGCAGTATTTT
>13|TRBD1|TRBJ1-5|.|TRBV6-5
CASSYQGGGPQHF
TGTGCCAGCAGTTACCAGGGGGGTGGGCCCCAGCATTTT
>14|.|TRBJ1-1|.|TRBV11-3
CASSFAGPNTEAFF
TGTGCCAGCAGCTTTGCAGGGCCGAACACTGAAGCTTTCTTT
>15|.|TRBJ2-7|.|TRBV18
CASSPDRKSSYEQYF
TGTGCCAGCTCACCCGACAGAAAGAGCTCCTACGAGCAGTACTTC
>15|TRBD1|TRBJ1-5|.|TRBV27
CASSLTGANNQPQHF
TGTGCCAGCAGCTTGACAGGGGCTAACAATCAGCCCCAGCATTTT
>14|.|TRBJ2-7|.|TRBV5-6
CASSPGTRSYEQYF
TGTGCCAGCAGCCCTGGGACTCGGTCCTACGAGCAGTACTTC
>15|.|TRBJ2-3|.|TRBV7-9
CAASGIGLSTDTQYF
TGTGCCGCCAGCGGCATTGGACTGAGCACAGATACGCAGTATTTT
>15|.|TRBJ2-5|.|TRBV29-1
CSVEEWLDSQETQYF
TGCAGCGTTGAAGAGTGGTTGGACAGCCAAGAGACCCAGTACTTC
>16|.|TRBJ2-6|.|TRBV28
CASRPLLETGANVLTF
TGTGCCAGCAGGCCACTCCTCGAGACTGGGGCCAACGTCCTGACTTTC
>17|TRBD2|TRBJ2-1|.|TRBV7-9
CASSSNSGGSSYNEQFF
TGTGCCAGCAGCTCCAATTCGGGAGGGAGCTCCTACAATGAGCAGTTCTTC
>14|.|TRBJ1-1|.|TRBV6-5
CASSLGPRGTEAFF
TGTGCCAGCAGTCTGGGCCCTAGGGGCACTGAAGCTTTCTTT
>16|.|TRBJ2-2|.|TRBV29-1
CSVEEYGGAGTGELFF
TGCAGCGTTGAAGAATACGGGGGCGCCGGCACCGGGGAGCTGTTTTTT
>14|.|TRBJ2-7|once|TRBV28
CASMGALGGNEQYF
TGTGCCAGCATGGGGGCGTTAGGGGGGAACGAGCAGTACTTC
>14|.|TRBJ2-7|.|TRBV10-2
CASIKGVTSYEQYF
TGCGCCAGCATTAAGGGGGTAACCTCCTACGAGCAGTACTTC
>16|TRBD2|TRBJ2-3|once|TRBV27
CASNLAGGPYTDTQYF
TGTGCCAGCAATTTAGCGGGAGGCCCCTACACAGATACGCAGTATTTT
>12|.|TRBJ1-1|few|TRBV2
CASRYGGTEAFF
TGTGCCAGCCGATATGGGGGCACTGAAGCTTTCTTT
>16|TRBD2|TRBJ2-7|once|TRBV9
CASSPKVAGGAYEQYF
TGTGCCAGCAGCCCCAAGGTTGCGGGAGGGGCCTACGAGCAGTACTTC
>15|TRBD2|TRBJ2-1|.|TRBV13
CASSFGGGSYNEQFF
TGTGCCAGCAGCTTCGGCGGGGGGTCCTACAATGAGCAGTTCTTC
>13|.|TRBJ2-5|.|TRBV2
CASKGGNQETQYF
TGTGCCAGCAAGGGCGGGAACCAAGAGACCCAGTACTTC